Listed here are 13 T cell receptor beta chains from one sample, sequenced in a study of shared clonotypes between healthy human individuals. TCRdb's copy holds only in-frame clones and misses some; the assay was immunoSEQ multiplex PCR. Of over 100,000 clones in the sample, about 70% were seen once. The sample consisted of memory CD8+ T cells sorted from blood. Sample subset: CD45RO+ cells pooled with CCR7-negative TemRA cells. The receptors shown here come from a woman aged 25 to 39 in good health.

The genes are TRBV7-9 and TRBJ2-7; D is possibly TRBD2 (6 bases). This CDR3 region has 15 residues. Germline CDR1 and CDR2: SEHNR and FQNEAQ (reference sequence). Trimming stripped 5 bases from V and 0 bases from J, with 14 bases between. The CDR3 here is CASSPGRGSSYEQYF. CDR3 nucleotide sequence: TGTGCCAGCAGCCCAGGTCGGGGGAGCTCCTACGAGCAGTACTTC.

This rearrangement joins TRBV28 to TRBJ2-2; 9 bases agree with TRBD1. CDR3 size: 15 residues. V dropped 5 bases and J dropped 6; count of bases not matched to a gene: 7. The germline V gene has CDR1 MDHEN and CDR2 SYDVKM. CDR3 nucleotide sequence: TGTGCCAGCAGTCATCGACAGGGGGAGTCCGGGGAGCTGTTTTTT. As protein: CASSHRQGESGELFF.

The chain joins TRBV6-5 to TRBJ1-2; 8 nucleotides align to TRBD1. Germline trimming cut 6 bases from V and 6 bases from J; bases unmatched to any gene: 9. The CDR3 loop spans 14 amino acids. Germline V gives CDR1 MNHEY, CDR2 SVGAGI. CDR3 in DNA: TGTGCCAGCAGGGAGGGACAGGAAACCAATGGCTACACCTTC. Protein sequence: CASREGQETNGYTF.

A single count supports this clone. This chain connects TRBV6-5 to TRBJ2-2; D ambiguous. V was trimmed by 2 bases and J by 5 bases, leaving 15 bases between them. The length of the CDR3 is 16 residues. Germline loops: CDR1 MNHEY, CDR2 SVGAGI. The CDR3 nucleotides read TGTGCCAGCAGTTACGGCAGCGAACCCAAGACCGGGGAGCTGTTTTTT. It is translated as CASSYGSEPKTGELFF.

This chain joins TRBV15 and TRBJ2-2; 10 bases are a match to TRBD2. J gave up 1 base and V 2 bases, and 4 bases lay outside the gene matches. Germline loops: CDR1 LNHNV, CDR2 YYDKDF (reference sequence). The CDR3 is 17 residues long. CDR3 region: CATSRSVAGGNTGELFF. The CDR3 coding sequence is TGTGCCACCAGCAGATCAGTAGCGGGAGGGAACACCGGGGAGCTGTTTTTT. The variable domain in full, with the rest retrieved from reference TRBV15 and TRBJ2-2, is DAMVIQNPRYQVTQFGKPVTLSCSQTLNHNVMYWYQQKSSQAPKLLFHYYDKDFNNEADTPDNFQSRRPNTSFCFLDIRSPGLGDTAMYLCATSRSVAGGNTGELFFGEGSRLTVL.

The gene calls are TRBV27 and TRBJ1-1, with D unresolved. V lost 3 bases, J lost 1 base, and 6 bases lay in between. The CDR3 spans 13 residues. The germline V gene has CDR1 MNHEY and CDR2 SMNVEV (reference sequence). The CDR3 sequence: CASSFFPNTEAFF. The CDR3 nucleotides read TGTGCCAGCAGTTTTTTCCCGAACACTGAAGCTTTCTTT.

This clone was seen many times. The rearrangement joins TRBV27 to TRBJ2-1; TRBD2 aligns across 10 bases. V lost 6 bases, J lost 4 bases, and 15 bases stayed unmatched. This CDR3 region has 18 residues. Germline-derived CDR1 and CDR2 are MNHEY and SMNVEV (reference sequence). CDR3 region: CASSDGTSVPWGYNEQFF. The CDR3 region has the DNA TGTGCCAGCAGCGACGGGACTAGCGTCCCCTGGGGTTACAATGAGCAGTTCTTC.

This chain connects TRBV6-6 to TRBJ1-2; D may be TRBD1 (6 bases). CDR3 length: 14 residues. V was shortened by 6 bases and J by 8 bases, with 19 bases between the two germline ends. Germline loops: CDR1 MNHNY, CDR2 SVGAGI (reference sequence). The CDR3 nucleotides read TGTGCCAGCAGCCGATTGGGGGGCGCGGGAGGCTACACCTTC. It translates to CASSRLGGAGGYTF.

The gene calls are TRBV13 and TRBJ2-7, with TRBD2 matching over 10 bases. The CDR3 runs 15 residues. Germline CDR1 and CDR2: PRHDT and FYEKMQ (reference sequence). With 5 bases clipped from V and 6 bases from J, the junction kept 10 bases outside the gene matches. As DNA, the CDR3 is TGTGCCAGCAGCCCCGGACTAGCGGCGGTCTCCGAGCAGTACTTC. This codes for CASSPGLAAVSEQYF. The full variable domain, completed using reference TRBV13 and TRBJ2-7, is AAGVIQSPRHLIKEKRETATLKCYPIPRHDTVYWYQQGPGQDPQFLISFYEKMQSDKGSIPDRFSAQQFSDYHSELNMSSLELGDSALYFCASSPGLAAVSEQYFGPGTRLTVT.

The chain is built from TRBV9 and TRBJ2-5, with D possibly TRBD2 on 5 matching bases. The CDR3 covers 17 residues. Germline-derived CDR1 and CDR2 are SGDLS and YYNGEE. Between the trimmed V and J ends, which lost 2 bases and 2 bases, there was a span of 19 bases. The CDR3 is CASSVGVSSRRQETQYF. CDR3 in DNA: TGTGCCAGCAGCGTGGGTGTGTCTAGCAGGCGACAAGAGACCCAGTACTTC.

The V call is TRBV27, the J call TRBJ1-1; D might be TRBD1 (5 bases). The V end lost 6 bases, the J end lost 0 bases, and 11 bases lay between the germline ends. CDR3 length: 14 amino acids. Germline CDR1 and CDR2: MNHEY and SMNVEV (reference sequence). CDR3 sequence (DNA): TGTGCCAGCAGCCAGGGACGGATGAACACTGAAGCTTTCTTT. Amino acids: CASSQGRMNTEAFF.

V and J are TRBV2 and TRBJ1-2, with D possibly being TRBD1 (5 bases). The germline CDR1 and CDR2 sequences are SNHLY and FYNNEI. Between the trimmed V and J ends, which lost 8 bases and 7 bases, there was a span of 11 bases. The CDR3 has 11 residues. In DNA form, the CDR3 reads TGTGCCAGCGGGACCACTATTGGCTACACCTTC. Protein product: CASGTTIGYTF.

This clone occurred a few times. The J gene is TRBJ2-1, the V gene TRBV7-9, with 11 bases identical to TRBD2. The V and J ends lost 1 base and 6 bases, in that order; junction bases with no gene match: 2. Germline loops: CDR1 SEHNR, CDR2 FQNEAQ (reference sequence). CDR3 length: 15 amino acids. CDR3 sequence (DNA): TGTGCCAGCAGCTTAGTAGCGGGAGGGGCCAATGAGCAGTTCTTC. The encoded protein is CASSLVAGGANEQFF.